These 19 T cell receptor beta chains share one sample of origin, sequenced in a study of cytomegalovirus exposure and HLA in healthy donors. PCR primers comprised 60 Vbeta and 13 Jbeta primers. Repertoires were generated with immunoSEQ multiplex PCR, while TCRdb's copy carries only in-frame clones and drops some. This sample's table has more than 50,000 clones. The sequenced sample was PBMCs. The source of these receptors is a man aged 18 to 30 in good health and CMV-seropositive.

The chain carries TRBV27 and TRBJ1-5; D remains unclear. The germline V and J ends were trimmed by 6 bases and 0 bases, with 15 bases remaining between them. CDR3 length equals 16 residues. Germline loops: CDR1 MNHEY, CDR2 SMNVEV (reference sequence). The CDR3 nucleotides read TGTGCCAGCAGCAAACAGAGCCTAAATAGCAATCAGCCCCAGCATTTT. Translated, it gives CASSKQSLNSNQPQHF.

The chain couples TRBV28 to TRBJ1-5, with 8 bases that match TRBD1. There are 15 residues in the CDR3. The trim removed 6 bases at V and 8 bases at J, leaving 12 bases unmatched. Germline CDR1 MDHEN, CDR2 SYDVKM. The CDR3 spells CASSPPDRGWEPQHF. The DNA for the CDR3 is TGTGCCAGCAGCCCCCCAGACAGGGGATGGGAGCCCCAGCATTTT.

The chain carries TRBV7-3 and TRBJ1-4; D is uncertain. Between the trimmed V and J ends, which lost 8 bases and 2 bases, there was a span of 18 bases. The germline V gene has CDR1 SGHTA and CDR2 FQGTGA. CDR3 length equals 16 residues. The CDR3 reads CASHDTSILTNEKLFF. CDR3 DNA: TGTGCCAGCCACGACACAAGCATTTTGACTAATGAAAAACTGTTTTTT.

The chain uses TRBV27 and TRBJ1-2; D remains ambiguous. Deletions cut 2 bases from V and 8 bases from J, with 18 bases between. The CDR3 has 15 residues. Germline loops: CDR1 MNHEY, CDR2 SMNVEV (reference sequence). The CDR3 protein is CASSLVRGWMEGYTF. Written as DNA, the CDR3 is TGTGCCAGCAGTTTAGTTAGAGGATGGATGGAAGGCTACACCTTC.

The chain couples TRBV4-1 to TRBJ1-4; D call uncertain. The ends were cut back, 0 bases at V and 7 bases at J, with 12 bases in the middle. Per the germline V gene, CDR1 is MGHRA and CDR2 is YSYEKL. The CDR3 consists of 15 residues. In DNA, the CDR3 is TGCGCCAGCAGCCAAGATGGGCAAATGGGTGAAAAACTGTTTTTT. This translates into CASSQDGQMGEKLFF.

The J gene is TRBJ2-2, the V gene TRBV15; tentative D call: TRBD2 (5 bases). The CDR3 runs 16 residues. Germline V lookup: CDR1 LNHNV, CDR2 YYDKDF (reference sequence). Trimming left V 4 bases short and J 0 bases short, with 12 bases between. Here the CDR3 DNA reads TGTGCCACCAGCATCACCGGGATCCCGAACACCGGGGAGCTGTTTTTT. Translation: CATSITGIPNTGELFF.

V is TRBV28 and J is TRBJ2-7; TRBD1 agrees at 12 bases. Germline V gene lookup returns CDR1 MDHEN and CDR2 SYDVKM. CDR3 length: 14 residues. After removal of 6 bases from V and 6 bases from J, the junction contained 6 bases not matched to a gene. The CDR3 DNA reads TGTGCCAGCAGAATTGGGACAGGGGGCATCGAGCAGTACTTC. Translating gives CASRIGTGGIEQYF.

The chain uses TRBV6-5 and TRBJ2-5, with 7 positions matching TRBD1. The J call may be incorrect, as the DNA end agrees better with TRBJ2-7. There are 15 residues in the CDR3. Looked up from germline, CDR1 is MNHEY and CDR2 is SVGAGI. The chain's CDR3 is CASSYKRGRGYEQYF. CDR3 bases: TGTGCCAGCAGTTACAAAAGGGGCAGGGGGTACGAGCAGTACTTC.

The CDR3 coding sequence is TGTGCCAGCAGTTTTAGCTCGGACTCCTATGGCTACACCTTC. Its protein is CASSFSSDSYGYTF. The chain employs TRBV27 and TRBJ1-2; D remains unclear. Germline V CDR1 and CDR2: MNHEY, SMNVEV (reference sequence). V lost 3 bases to trimming and J lost 4 bases, with 12 bases between them. The CDR3 is 14 residues long.

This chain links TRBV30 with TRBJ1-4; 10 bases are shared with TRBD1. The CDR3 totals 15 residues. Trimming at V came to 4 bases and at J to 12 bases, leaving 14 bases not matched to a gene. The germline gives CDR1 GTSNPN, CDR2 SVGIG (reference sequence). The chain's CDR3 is CAWNRPGQGYEELFF. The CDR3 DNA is TGTGCCTGGAACCGACCGGGACAGGGGTACGAAGAACTGTTTTTT.

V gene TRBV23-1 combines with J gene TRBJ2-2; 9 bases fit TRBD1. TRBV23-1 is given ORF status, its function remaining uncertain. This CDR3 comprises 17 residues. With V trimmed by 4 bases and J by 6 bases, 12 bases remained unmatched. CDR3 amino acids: CASSPERDREGAGELFF. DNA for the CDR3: TGCGCCAGCAGTCCCGAAAGGGACAGGGAGGGGGCCGGGGAGCTGTTTTTT.

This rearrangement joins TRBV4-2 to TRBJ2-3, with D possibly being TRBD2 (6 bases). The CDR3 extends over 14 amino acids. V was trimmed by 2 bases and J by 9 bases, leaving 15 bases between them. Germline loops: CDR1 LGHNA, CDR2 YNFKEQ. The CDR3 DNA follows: TGTGCCAGCAGCCAACCTCCCCGGGACTTAACGCAGTATTTT. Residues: CASSQPPRDLTQYF.

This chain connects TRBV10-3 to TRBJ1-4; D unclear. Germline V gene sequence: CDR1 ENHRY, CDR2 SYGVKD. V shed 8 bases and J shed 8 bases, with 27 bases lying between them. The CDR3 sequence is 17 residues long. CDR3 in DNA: TGTGCCATCTCCCCGGGTGAGGGTTCTTGGCCTAGAGAAAAACTGTTTTTT. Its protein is CAISPGEGSWPREKLFF.

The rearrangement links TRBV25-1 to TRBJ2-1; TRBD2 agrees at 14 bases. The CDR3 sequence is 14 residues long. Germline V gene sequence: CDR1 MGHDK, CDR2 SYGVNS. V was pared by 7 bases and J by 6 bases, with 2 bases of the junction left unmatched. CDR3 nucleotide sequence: TGTGCCAGCACAGGGACTAGCGGGGGCAATGAGCAGTTCTTC. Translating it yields CASTGTSGGNEQFF.

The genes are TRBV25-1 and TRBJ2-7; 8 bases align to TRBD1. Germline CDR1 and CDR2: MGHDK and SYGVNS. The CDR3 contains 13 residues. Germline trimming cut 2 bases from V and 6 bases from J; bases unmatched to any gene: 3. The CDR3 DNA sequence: TGTGCCAGCAGTGAAGCAGGGGGCCTCGAGCAGTACTTC. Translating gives CASSEAGGLEQYF.

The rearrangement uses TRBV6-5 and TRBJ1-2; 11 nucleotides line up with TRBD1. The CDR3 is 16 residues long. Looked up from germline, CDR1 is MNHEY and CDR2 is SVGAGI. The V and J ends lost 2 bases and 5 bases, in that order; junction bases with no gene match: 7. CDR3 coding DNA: TGTGCCAGCAGTTACCTCCGGACAGGGGGCGGGTATGGCTACACCTTC. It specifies CASSYLRTGGGYGYTF.

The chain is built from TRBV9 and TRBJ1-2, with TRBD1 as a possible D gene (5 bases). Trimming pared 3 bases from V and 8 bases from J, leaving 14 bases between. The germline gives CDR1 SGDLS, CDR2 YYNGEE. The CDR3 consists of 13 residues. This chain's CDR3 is CASSARPRGGYTF. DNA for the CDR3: TGTGCCAGCAGCGCCCGGCCCCGGGGGGGCTACACCTTC.

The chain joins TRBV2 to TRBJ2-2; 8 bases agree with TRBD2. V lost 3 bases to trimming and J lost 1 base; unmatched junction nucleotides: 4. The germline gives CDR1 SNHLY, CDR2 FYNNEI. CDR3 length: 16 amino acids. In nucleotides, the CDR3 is TGTGCCAGCAGTGATGCGGGAGGCGGGAACACCGGGGAGCTGTTTTTT. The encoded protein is CASSDAGGGNTGELFF.

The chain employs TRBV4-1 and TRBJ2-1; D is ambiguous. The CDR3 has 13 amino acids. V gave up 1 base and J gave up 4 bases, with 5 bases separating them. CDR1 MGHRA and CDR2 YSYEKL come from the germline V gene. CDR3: CASSQARYNEQFF. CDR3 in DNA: TGCGCCAGCAGCCAAGCCCGGTACAATGAGCAGTTCTTC.